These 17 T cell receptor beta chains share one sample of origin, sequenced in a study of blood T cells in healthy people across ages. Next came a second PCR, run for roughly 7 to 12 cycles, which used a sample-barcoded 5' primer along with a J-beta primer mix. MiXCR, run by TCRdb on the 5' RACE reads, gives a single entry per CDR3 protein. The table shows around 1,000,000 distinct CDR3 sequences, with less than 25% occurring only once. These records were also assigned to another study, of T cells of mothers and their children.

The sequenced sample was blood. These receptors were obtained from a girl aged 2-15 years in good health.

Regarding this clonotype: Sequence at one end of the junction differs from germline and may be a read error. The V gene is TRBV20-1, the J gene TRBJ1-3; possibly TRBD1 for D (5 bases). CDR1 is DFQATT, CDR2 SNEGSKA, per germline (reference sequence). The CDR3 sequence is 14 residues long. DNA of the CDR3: TGCAGTGCTAACCGACAGAGCTCTGGAAGCACCATATATTTT. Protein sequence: CSANRQSSGSTIYF.

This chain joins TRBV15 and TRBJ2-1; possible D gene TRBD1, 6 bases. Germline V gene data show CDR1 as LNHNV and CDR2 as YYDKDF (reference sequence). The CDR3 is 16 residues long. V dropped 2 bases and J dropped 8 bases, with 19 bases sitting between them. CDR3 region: CATSRNPIKGGHEQFF. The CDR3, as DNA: TGTGCCACCAGCAGAAACCCCATTAAAGGGGGTCATGAGCAGTTCTTC. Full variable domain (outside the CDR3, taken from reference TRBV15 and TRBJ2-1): DAMVIQNPRYQVTQFGKPVTLSCSQTLNHNVMYWYQQKSSQAPKLLFHYYDKDFNNEADTPDNFQSRRPNTSFCFLDIRSPGLGDTAMYLCATSRNPIKGGHEQFFGPGTRLTVL.

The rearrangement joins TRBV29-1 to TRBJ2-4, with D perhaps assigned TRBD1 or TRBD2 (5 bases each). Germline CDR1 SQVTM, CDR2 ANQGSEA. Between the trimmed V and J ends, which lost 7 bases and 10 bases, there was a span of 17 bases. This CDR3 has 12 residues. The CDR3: CSAPGALGIQYF. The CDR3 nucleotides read TGCAGCGCTCCCGGGGCTTTAGGAATTCAGTACTTC.

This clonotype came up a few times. The CDR3 DNA follows: TGTGCCAGCAGCCGCGGAGGGACTAGTGGGTTCGATGAGCAGTTCTTC. It specifies CASSRGGTSGFDEQFF. V and J are TRBV28 and TRBJ2-1; TRBD2 matches 8 bases. J was trimmed by 8 bases and V by 6 bases; bases with no gene match: 15. Germline CDR1 MDHEN, CDR2 SYDVKM. This CDR3 comprises 16 residues.

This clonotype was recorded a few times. The DNA of the CDR3 is TGCAGCGTTGAGGTGTATCACAGCTTGAACACTGAAGCTTTCTTT. It translates to CSVEVYHSLNTEAFF. The V call is TRBV29-1, the J call TRBJ1-1; D gene ambiguous. The V end lost 3 bases, the J end lost 0 bases, and 14 bases lay between the germline ends. Per germline, CDR1 SQVTM and CDR2 ANQGSEA. This CDR3 is 15 amino acids long.

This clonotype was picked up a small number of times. Here the CDR3 DNA reads TGTGCCAGCAGCGATTCCAGGGGGGTTGAGGCCAAAAACATTCAGTACTTC. Its translation: CASSDSRGVEAKNIQYF. The rearrangement uses TRBV14 and TRBJ2-4, with a possible D match to TRBD1 (7 bases). Trimming pared 5 bases from V and 1 base from J, leaving 18 bases between. The CDR3 has 17 amino acids. Germline assignment: CDR1 SGHDN and CDR2 FVKESK.

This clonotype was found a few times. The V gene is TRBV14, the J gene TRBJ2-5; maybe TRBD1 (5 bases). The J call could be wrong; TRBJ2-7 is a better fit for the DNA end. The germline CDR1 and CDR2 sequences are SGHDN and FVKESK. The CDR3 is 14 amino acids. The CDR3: CASSQDTGSYEQYF. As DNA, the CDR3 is TGTGCCAGCAGCCAAGATACAGGTTCCTACGAGCAGTACTTC.

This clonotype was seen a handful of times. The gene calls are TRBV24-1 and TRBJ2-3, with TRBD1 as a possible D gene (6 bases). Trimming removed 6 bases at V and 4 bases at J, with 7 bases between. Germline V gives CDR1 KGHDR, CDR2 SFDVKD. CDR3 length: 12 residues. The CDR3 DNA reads TGTGCCACCAGTCAGGGGTCAGATACGCAGTATTTT. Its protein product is CATSQGSDTQYF.

The CDR3 DNA follows: TGTGCCAGCAAAGCTTTCCGGGACAGGGGAACAGATACGCAGTATTTT. It codes for CASKAFRDRGTDTQYF. V is TRBV6-6 and J is TRBJ2-3; 10 bases fit TRBD1. CDR3 size: 16 residues. Germline V gives CDR1 MNHNY, CDR2 SVGAGI (reference sequence). J was trimmed by 3 bases and V by 7 bases; bases with no gene match: 10.

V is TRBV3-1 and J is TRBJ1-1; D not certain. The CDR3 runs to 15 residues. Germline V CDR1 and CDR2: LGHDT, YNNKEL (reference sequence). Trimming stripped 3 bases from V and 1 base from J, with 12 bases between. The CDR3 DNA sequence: TGTGCCAGCAGCCATAGAAGGGTCGGGAACACTGAAGCTTTCTTT. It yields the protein CASSHRRVGNTEAFF.

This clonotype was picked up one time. The CDR3 here is CASSDPGQRLNEAFF. The CDR3 nucleotides read TGTGCCAGTAGCGACCCGGGACAGCGCCTAAATGAAGCTTTCTTT. The chain employs TRBV19 and TRBJ1-1, with 7 bases identical to TRBD1. CDR1 is LNHDA, CDR2 SQIVND, per germline (reference sequence). CDR3 length equals 15 residues. V was pared by 6 bases and J by 7 bases, with 14 bases of the junction left unmatched.

The CDR3 loop is CASSLALGIKETQYF. The CDR3 DNA follows: TGTGCCAGCAGCTTAGCTTTGGGGATTAAAGAGACCCAGTACTTC. The chain is built from TRBV7-8 and TRBJ2-5; D ambiguous. Trimming removed 0 bases from V and 3 bases from J, with 11 bases in between. The CDR3 loop spans 15 amino acids. CDR1 SGHVS and CDR2 FQNEAQ come from the germline V gene. Full variable domain (remainder filled in from reference TRBV7-8 and TRBJ2-5): GAGVSQSPRYKVAKRGQDVALRCDPISGHVSLFWYQQALGQGPEFLTYFQNEAQLDKSGLPSDRFFAERPEGSVSTLKIQRTQQEDSAVYLCASSLALGIKETQYFGPGTRLLVL.

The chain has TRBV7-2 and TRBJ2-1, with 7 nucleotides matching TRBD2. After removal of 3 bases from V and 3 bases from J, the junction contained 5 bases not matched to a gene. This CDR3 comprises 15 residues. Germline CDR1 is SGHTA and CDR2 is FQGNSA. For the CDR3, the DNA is TGTGCCAGCAGCTTTGACCCGGGAGGCTACAATGAGCAGTTCTTC. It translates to CASSFDPGGYNEQFF. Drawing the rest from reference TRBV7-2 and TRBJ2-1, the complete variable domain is GAGVSQSPSNKVTEKGKDVELRCDPISGHTALYWYRQSLGQGLEFLIYFQGNSAPDKSGLPSDRFSAERTGGSVSTLTIQRTQQEDSAVYLCASSFDPGGYNEQFFGPGTRLTVL.

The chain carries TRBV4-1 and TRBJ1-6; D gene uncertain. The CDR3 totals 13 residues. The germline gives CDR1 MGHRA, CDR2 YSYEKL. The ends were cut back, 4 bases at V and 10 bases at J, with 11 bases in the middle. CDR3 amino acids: CASSPMSQSPLHF. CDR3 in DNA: TGCGCCAGCAGCCCCATGTCCCAATCACCCCTCCACTTT.

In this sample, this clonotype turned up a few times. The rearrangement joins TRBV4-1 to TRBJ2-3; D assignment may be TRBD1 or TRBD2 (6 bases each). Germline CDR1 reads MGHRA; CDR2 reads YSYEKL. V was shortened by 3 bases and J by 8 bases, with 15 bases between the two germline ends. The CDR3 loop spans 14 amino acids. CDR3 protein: CASSQVQGGGTQYF. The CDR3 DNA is TGCGCCAGCAGCCAGGTCCAAGGGGGAGGTACGCAGTATTTT.

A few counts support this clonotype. The CDR3 coding sequence is TGTGCCAGCAGCTCAGACAGGATCAACAATGAGCAGTTCTTC. Amino acid sequence: CASSSDRINNEQFF. V and J are TRBV28 and TRBJ2-1; the D gene is possibly TRBD1 (6 bases). The CDR3 consists of 14 residues. V lost 6 bases and J lost 5, with 14 bases in between. The germline V gene has CDR1 MDHEN and CDR2 SYDVKM. The entire variable domain, with the rest obtained from reference TRBV28 and TRBJ2-1, is as follows: DVKVTQSSRYLVKRTGEKVFLECVQDMDHENMFWYRQDPGLGLRLIYFSYDVKMKEKGDIPEGYSVSREKKERFSLILESASTNQTSMYLCASSSDRINNEQFFGPGTRLTVL.

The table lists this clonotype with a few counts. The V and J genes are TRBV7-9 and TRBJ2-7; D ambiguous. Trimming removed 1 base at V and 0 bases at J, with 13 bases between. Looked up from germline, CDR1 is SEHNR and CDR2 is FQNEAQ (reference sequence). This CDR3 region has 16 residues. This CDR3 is CASSLVGDENSYEQYF. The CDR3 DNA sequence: TGTGCCAGCAGCTTAGTAGGAGACGAAAACTCCTACGAGCAGTACTTC.